These 29 T cell receptor beta chains share one sample of origin, sequenced in a study of early T cells in non-severe SARS-CoV-2 infection. TCRdb reprocessed the 5' RACE reads with MiXCR, giving one entry per CDR3 protein. The data contain tens of thousands of distinct CDR3 sequences, over 7% of them singletons. Sequenced input: whole blood. Receptor source: an adult who was a healthcare worker with PCR-confirmed SARS-CoV-2 infection or an uninfected control (not recorded which).

The table lists this clonotype with a few counts. The V and J genes are TRBV28 and TRBJ1-3; 8 bases match TRBD1. CDR1 is MDHEN, CDR2 SYDVKM, per germline. The CDR3 runs to 17 residues. V dropped 5 bases and J dropped 1; count of bases not matched to a gene: 10. CDR3 sequence: CASSAGGLSGSGNTIYF. The CDR3 DNA reads TGTGCCAGCAGTGCAGGGGGCCTCTCGGGTTCTGGAAACACCATATATTTT.

This clonotype was seen more than once but under ten times. The chain is built from TRBV20-1 and TRBJ1-1, with TRBD1 as a possible D gene (5 bases). The V end was cut by 6 bases, the J end by 4 bases, with 15 bases between. CDR3 length equals 13 residues. Germline V gene sequence: CDR1 DFQATT, CDR2 SNEGSKA (reference sequence). The CDR3 loop is CSAGEAGSTEAFF. CDR3 nucleotides: TGCAGTGCGGGAGAGGCAGGGTCCACTGAAGCTTTCTTT.

This clonotype was seen ten or more times. The rearrangement joins TRBV28 to TRBJ2-3, with TRBD2 identical over 12 bases. The CDR3 runs 12 residues. Germline V lookup: CDR1 MDHEN, CDR2 SYDVKM. J lost 12 bases, V lost 6 bases, and 4 bases had no gene match. The CDR3 coding sequence is TGTGCCAGCAGAGGACTAGCGGGGAGACAGTATTTT. It translates to CASRGLAGRQYF.

The rearrangement joins TRBV20-1 to TRBJ2-5; 9 nucleotides match TRBD2. This CDR3 comprises 13 residues. V lost 3 bases, J lost 5 bases, and 4 bases stayed unmatched. The germline gives CDR1 DFQATT, CDR2 SNEGSKA (reference sequence). The CDR3 protein is CSASPSGTETQYF. DNA for the CDR3: TGCAGTGCTAGCCCTAGCGGGACGGAGACCCAGTACTTC.

This clonotype has only a few counts. The V call is TRBV3-2, the J call TRBJ2-7; the D call TRBD1 from the table was never checked on the DNA. TRBV3-2 is designated a pseudogene. This CDR3 is 13 amino acids long. CDR3 in DNA: TGTGCCAGCAGCCAAGACAGGGACTACGAGCAGTACTTC. As protein: CASSQDRDYEQYF.

This clonotype was recorded many times. This chain uses TRBV28 with TRBJ1-3; the D is unclear. This CDR3 is built from 10 residues. V lost 6 bases and J lost 8, with 5 bases in between. Germline-derived CDR1 and CDR2 are MDHEN and SYDVKM. CDR3 residues: CASRLDTIYF. The CDR3 DNA reads as TGTGCCAGCAGGCTAGACACCATATATTTT.

The rearrangement uses TRBV28 and TRBJ2-5; D ambiguous. Germline V gene sequence: CDR1 MDHEN, CDR2 SYDVKM. Trimming removed 7 bases at V and 2 bases at J, with 14 bases between. This CDR3 has 14 residues. In DNA form, the CDR3 reads TGTGCCAGCACCCCGGTTCTTGGACAAGAGACCCAGTACTTC. The encoded protein is CASTPVLGQETQYF.

This clonotype came up many times. The V and J genes are TRBV6-1 and TRBJ2-6; possibly TRBD1 for D (5 bases). This CDR3 region has 15 residues. Germline CDR1 reads MNHNS; CDR2 reads SASEGT. V was clipped by 3 bases and J by 0 bases, with 6 bases between them. This chain's CDR3 is CASSEDNSGANVLTF. CDR3 nucleotides: TGTGCCAGCAGTGAGGACAACTCTGGGGCCAACGTCCTGACTTTC.

This clonotype appeared many times. The genes are TRBV10-3 and TRBJ2-1; weak D call: TRBD1 (5 bases). This CDR3 has 15 residues. CDR1 is ENHRY, CDR2 SYGVKD, per germline. V lost 0 bases and J 3 bases, leaving 9 bases between the germline ends. The CDR3 sequence: CAISESAGYYNEQFF. The CDR3 DNA is TGTGCCATCAGTGAGTCCGCAGGGTACTACAATGAGCAGTTCTTC.

This clonotype was recorded at least ten times. The V gene is TRBV20-1, the J gene TRBJ1-1, with 8 bases aligning to TRBD1. There are 13 residues in the CDR3. V lost 5 bases and J lost 6; bases outside the gene matches: 8. CDR1 DFQATT and CDR2 SNEGSKA come from the germline V gene (reference sequence). The CDR3 bases are TGCAGTGCTGATAGACAGGGGATCCCTGAAGCTTTCTTT. Amino acid sequence: CSADRQGIPEAFF.

This CDR3 is CASSVRGGALGNTEAFF. Written as DNA, the CDR3 is TGTGCCAGCAGCGTGAGAGGGGGGGCGCTTGGGAACACTGAAGCTTTCTTT. The V call is TRBV7-2, the J call TRBJ1-1, with a possible D match to TRBD1 (6 bases). CDR3 length equals 17 residues. V was pared by 5 bases and J by 1 base, with 20 bases between. Germline CDR1 SGHTA, CDR2 FQGNSA.

This clonotype was counted only a few times. The chain combines TRBV5-1 with TRBJ2-3; 9 nucleotides agree with TRBD1. Germline V gene data show CDR1 as SGHRS and CDR2 as YFSETQ. This CDR3 region has 15 residues. V was pared by 5 bases and J by 5 bases, with 9 bases of the junction left unmatched. The CDR3 DNA sequence: TGCGCCAGCAGACTACAGGGGGCGTGGGAAGATACGCAGTATTTT. The encoded protein is CASRLQGAWEDTQYF.

Many counts were recorded for this clonotype. V usage is TRBV7-6 and J usage is TRBJ1-1; D gene ambiguous. Trimming cost V 1 base and J 0 bases, with 6 bases left between them. There are 14 residues in the CDR3. Germline-derived CDR1 and CDR2 are SGHVS and FNYEAQ. CDR3 coding DNA: TGTGCCAGCAGCTTAGGGGGTGTGAACACTGAAGCTTTCTTT. Residues: CASSLGGVNTEAFF.

V is TRBV3-1 and J is TRBJ1-1, with a weak D call TRBD1 (5 bases). V was clipped by 3 bases and J by 4 bases, with 6 bases between them. From germline, CDR1 is LGHDT and CDR2 YNNKEL (reference sequence). The CDR3 has 12 residues. The CDR3: CASSHGATEAFF. The CDR3, as DNA: TGTGCCAGCAGCCACGGGGCCACTGAAGCTTTCTTT.

This clonotype was seen only a few times. This chain links TRBV6-2 or TRBV6-3 with TRBJ2-7, with TRBD2 as a possible D gene (6 bases). Deletions cut 5 bases from V and 6 bases from J, with 23 bases between. The CDR3 totals 16 residues. Germline V gene lookup returns CDR1 MNHEY and CDR2 SVGEGT. CDR3 bases: TGTGCCAGCAGTCGTCCCGACGGTGCGGGAAGGCTCGAGCAGTACTTC. Translating it yields CASSRPDGAGRLEQYF.

The table lists this clonotype with many counts. The chain carries TRBV13 and TRBJ1-1; D uncertain. Germline-derived CDR1 and CDR2 are PRHDT and FYEKMQ (reference sequence). V was clipped by 5 bases and J by 8 bases, with 12 bases between them. This CDR3 is 12 amino acids long. CDR3: CASSIDSSEAFF. CDR3 sequence (DNA): TGTGCCAGCAGCATTGACTCCTCGGAAGCTTTCTTT. The full variable domain, its missing parts supplied by reference TRBV13 and TRBJ1-1, is AAGVIQSPRHLIKEKRETATLKCYPIPRHDTVYWYQQGPGQDPQFLISFYEKMQSDKGSIPDRFSAQQFSDYHSELNMSSLELGDSALYFCASSIDSSEAFFGQGTRLTVV.

This clonotype has only a few counts. The chain recombines TRBV20-1 with TRBJ1-1; 7 bases line up with TRBD1. J lost 3 bases, V lost 6 bases, and 16 bases had no gene match. Looked up from germline, CDR1 is DFQATT and CDR2 is SNEGSKA (reference sequence). This CDR3 has 16 amino acids. The CDR3 region is CSANQDRRDLDTEAFF. CDR3 nucleotide sequence: TGCAGTGCAAACCAGGACAGGCGTGATCTGGACACTGAAGCTTTCTTT.

There are many counts of this clonotype. This chain links TRBV30 with TRBJ1-2; D is ambiguous. Trimming removed 0 bases at V and 0 bases at J, with 8 bases between. Per germline, CDR1 GTSNPN and CDR2 SVGIG (reference sequence). The CDR3 loop spans 14 amino acids. The CDR3 sequence is CAWSVRQTNYGYTF. CDR3 sequence (DNA): TGTGCCTGGAGTGTACGGCAGACTAACTATGGCTACACCTTC.

This chain uses TRBV12-3 or TRBV12-4 with TRBJ2-7; the D call may be TRBD1 or TRBD2 (5 bases each). The length of the CDR3 is 12 residues. The V end lost 5 bases, the J end lost 5 bases, and 10 bases lay between the germline ends. Here the CDR3 reads CASSREGNEQYF. The CDR3 coding sequence is TGTGCCAGCAGTCGAGAGGGGAACGAGCAGTACTTC.

This clonotype was seen ten or more times. This chain uses TRBV15 with TRBJ2-1; 15 positions agree with TRBD2. CDR1 and CDR2 from the germline V gene are LNHNV and YYDKDF (reference sequence). This CDR3 region has 17 residues. J lost 9 bases, V lost 0 bases, and 6 bases had no gene match. For the CDR3, the DNA is TGTGCCACCAGCAGAGATGCCGGACTAGCGGGGGGGCCTGAGCAGTTCTTC. Translation: CATSRDAGLAGGPEQFF.

The table lists this clonotype with a few counts. Germline is not matched at one junction end, which may reflect a read error. The CDR3 here is CASSRPTGGEGVRDF. The CDR3 DNA sequence: TGTGCCAGCAGTCGACCGACAGGCGGGGAAGGCGTACGAGACTTC. V and J are TRBV6-1 and TRBJ2-7; D might be TRBD1 or TRBD2, each matching 6 bases. This CDR3 region has 15 residues. Germline assignment: CDR1 MNHNS and CDR2 SASEGT.

This clonotype was observed a handful of times. The rearrangement joins TRBV10-3 to TRBJ2-2, with 7 nucleotides matching TRBD1. Germline assignment: CDR1 ENHRY and CDR2 SYGVKD. The CDR3 length is 14 residues. The J segment lost 3 bases and the V segment lost 10 bases, leaving 8 bases of the junction unmatched. The CDR3 region has the DNA TGTGCCACAACTGCGCAGGGGGACACCGGGGAGCTGTTTTTT. Translated: CATTAQGDTGELFF.

This clonotype was detected a few times. The chain uses TRBV20-1 and TRBJ2-7, with TRBD2 matching over 13 bases. The germline V gene encodes CDR1 DFQATT and CDR2 SNEGSKA (reference sequence). CDR3 length: 17 residues. V gave up 3 bases and J gave up 4 bases; unmatched junction bases: 12. Here the CDR3 reads CSASGLAGALSSYEQYF. CDR3 sequence (DNA): TGCAGTGCTAGTGGACTAGCGGGAGCCCTCTCTTCGTACGAGCAGTACTTC.

As to this clonotype: An end of the junction differs from the germline gene, which may be a read error. The chain has TRBV10-3 and TRBJ2-7, with D uncertain. Germline lookup yields CDR1 ENHRY and CDR2 SYGVKD. This CDR3 is 13 amino acids long. As DNA, the CDR3 is TGTGCCATCGGTGAGCGCAACTCCTACGAGCAGTACTTC. Protein sequence: CAIGERNSYEQYF.

This clonotype was detected only a few times. The junction differs from germline at one of its ends, possibly a read error. The chain uses TRBV11-2 and TRBJ1-3, with D possibly TRBD1 on 5 matching bases. The CDR3 is 15 residues long. Germline V lookup: CDR1 SGHAT, CDR2 FQNNGV. In nucleotides, the CDR3 is TGTGCCAGCAGCATAGACAGTTACTCTGGAAACACCATATATTTT. Amino acid sequence: CASSIDSYSGNTIYF. The full variable domain, with the rest looked up from reference TRBV11-2 and TRBJ1-3, is EAGVAQSPRYKIIEKRQSVAFWCNPISGHATLYWYQQILGQGPKLLIQFQNNGVVDDSQLPKDRFSAERLKGVDSTLKIQPAKLEDSAVYLCASSIDSYSGNTIYFGEGSWLTVV.

The chain recombines TRBV4-1 with TRBJ2-5; no definite D call. This CDR3 spans 14 amino acids. V lost 0 bases to trimming and J lost 2 bases, with 7 bases between them. CDR1 is MGHRA and CDR2 is YSYEKL in the germline V gene. The chain's CDR3 is CASSQDGIQETQYF. Here the CDR3 DNA reads TGCGCCAGCAGCCAAGATGGCATTCAAGAGACCCAGTACTTC.

This clonotype was seen a few times. CDR3 bases: TGCAGTGCTAGTAGACAGGCCTATGGCTACACCTTC. It translates to CSASRQAYGYTF. The chain employs TRBV20-1 and TRBJ1-2; D may be TRBD1 (6 bases). Per germline, CDR1 DFQATT and CDR2 SNEGSKA (reference sequence). Trimming pared 3 bases from V and 4 bases from J, leaving 9 bases between. The CDR3 has 12 amino acids.

This clonotype was seen repeatedly, ten times or more. This chain connects TRBV15 to TRBJ1-3; D gene unclear. The germline V gene has CDR1 LNHNV and CDR2 YYDKDF (reference sequence). The CDR3 runs to 23 residues. The V end lost 0 bases, the J end lost 4 bases, and 34 bases lay between the germline ends. The CDR3 DNA follows: TGTGCCACCAGCAGAGATTGGGCGCCCCCGGAGGAGTGGGAGGGCGCGCGAGGAAACACCATATATTTT. Amino acids: CATSRDWAPPEEWEGARGNTIYF. Together with reference TRBV15 and TRBJ1-3, the CDR3 gives the full variable domain: DAMVIQNPRYQVTQFGKPVTLSCSQTLNHNVMYWYQQKSSQAPKLLFHYYDKDFNNEADTPDNFQSRRPNTSFCFLDIRSPGLGDTAMYLCATSRDWAPPEEWEGARGNTIYFGEGSWLTVV.

This clonotype came up many times. The gene calls are TRBV7-2 and TRBJ2-1, with TRBD2 as a possible D gene (6 bases). This CDR3 is 16 amino acids long. Trimming pared 1 base from V and 1 base from J, leaving 11 bases between. The germline V gene encodes CDR1 SGHTA and CDR2 FQGNSA. CDR3 nucleotide sequence: TGTGCCAGCAGCTTAGTTGGGCGGGGTTCCTACAATGAGCAGTTCTTC. It encodes CASSLVGRGSYNEQFF.